Listed below are T cell receptor beta chains from one sample, sequenced in a study of T cell responses to AZD1222 COVID-19 vaccine. TCRdb's copy holds only in-frame clones and misses some; the assay was immunoSEQ multiplex PCR. The data show more than 60,000 clones, roughly 87% seen once. This sample comprised peripheral blood, obtained on day 0 of AZD1222 vaccination. The receptors were sampled from an adult in good health. The CDR3 runs from the conserved cysteine through the conserved F or W. The D gene is left open where the match is weak. Clone size is given for some rows only: seen once, a few or many times, or a class if the clone is expanded.

len: 18
abundance: .
d_gene: TRBD1
j_gene: TRBJ1-2
v_gene: TRBV27
CDR3nt: TGTGCCAGCAGTTTAGGAGGGACAGGGGAGTTACGCGCCTATGGCTACACCTTC
CDR3aa: CASSLGGTGELRAYGYTF

len: 19
abundance: few
d_gene: .
j_gene: TRBJ2-3
v_gene: TRBV4-2
CDR3nt: TGTGCCAGCAGCCAAGGTGTTAGGCTAGCCTCCGAAGACACAGATACGCAGTATTTT
CDR3aa: CASSQGVRLASEDTDTQYF

len: 15
abundance: .
d_gene: .
j_gene: TRBJ1-4
v_gene: TRBV19
CDR3nt: TGTGCCAGTAGTATAGGTCAAGCAAGTAATGAAAAACTGTTTTTT
CDR3aa: CASSIGQASNEKLFF

len: 17
abundance: .
d_gene: TRBD2
j_gene: TRBJ2-3
v_gene: TRBV5-1
CDR3nt: TGCGCCAGCAGTGTTCCCGGGACTAGCGGACACACAGATACGCAGTATTTT
CDR3aa: CASSVPGTSGHTDTQYF

len: 13
abundance: once
d_gene: .
j_gene: TRBJ1-2
v_gene: TRBV7-3
CDR3nt: TGTGCCAGCAGCTTAGGGCAGGGCTATGGCTACACCTTC
CDR3aa: CASSLGQGYGYTF

len: 14
abundance: .
d_gene: .
j_gene: TRBJ2-3
v_gene: TRBV2
CDR3nt: TGTGCCAGCAAGTCGGGACATAGCACAGATACGCAGTATTTT
CDR3aa: CASKSGHSTDTQYF

len: 12
abundance: .
d_gene: .
j_gene: TRBJ2-1
v_gene: TRBV7-6
CDR3nt: TGTGCCAGCAGCTTAGCCCACAATGAGCAGTTCTTC
CDR3aa: CASSLAHNEQFF

len: 14
abundance: .
d_gene: .
j_gene: TRBJ2-2
v_gene: TRBV19
CDR3nt: TGTGCCAGTAGTATGTGGCAGAACACCGGGGAGCTGTTTTTT
CDR3aa: CASSMWQNTGELFF

len: 10
abundance: .
d_gene: .
j_gene: TRBJ1-3
v_gene: TRBV28
CDR3nt: TGTGCCAGCAGGGGAACAAGCGAATATTTT
CDR3aa: CASRGTSEYF

len: 19
abundance: .
d_gene: .
j_gene: TRBJ2-2
v_gene: TRBV4-3
CDR3nt: TGCGCCAGCAGCCAAGTCGCCTGGCTGGACAAATCGAACACCGGGGAGCTGTTTTTT
CDR3aa: CASSQVAWLDKSNTGELFF

len: 12
abundance: .
d_gene: .
j_gene: TRBJ1-2
v_gene: TRBV3-1/TRBV3-2
CDR3nt: TGTGCCAGCAGCCAAGCTGCCCGAGGCTACACCTTC
CDR3aa: CASSQAARGYTF

len: 19
abundance: .
d_gene: TRBD2
j_gene: TRBJ2-2
v_gene: TRBV28
CDR3nt: TGTGCCAGCAGTTTTATCTTCCCACTCCGCCGGGAGGGTACCGGGGAGCTGTTTTTT
CDR3aa: CASSFIFPLRREGTGELFF

len: 13
abundance: .
d_gene: .
j_gene: TRBJ2-7
v_gene: TRBV7-9
CDR3nt: TGTGCCAGCAGCTTAGGGTTAGGAGACGAGCAGTACTTC
CDR3aa: CASSLGLGDEQYF

len: 13
abundance: .
d_gene: .
j_gene: TRBJ1-2
v_gene: TRBV6-5
CDR3nt: TGTGCCAGCAGTTCGGCCGGGGACTATGGCTACACCTTC
CDR3aa: CASSSAGDYGYTF

len: 13
abundance: .
d_gene: .
j_gene: TRBJ1-5
v_gene: TRBV11-2
CDR3nt: TGTGCCAGCAGCCAAGAGCGAAGTCAGCCCCAGCATTTT
CDR3aa: CASSQERSQPQHF

len: 13
abundance: .
d_gene: .
j_gene: TRBJ1-1
v_gene: TRBV7-3
CDR3nt: TGTGCCAGCAGCCCCCAGGGACGCGCTGAAGCTTTCTTT
CDR3aa: CASSPQGRAEAFF

len: 14
abundance: .
d_gene: TRBD2
j_gene: TRBJ2-3
v_gene: TRBV28
CDR3nt: TGTGCCAGCAGAACAGGACTAGCGGGAGTTACGCAGTATTTT
CDR3aa: CASRTGLAGVTQYF

len: 14
abundance: .
d_gene: .
j_gene: TRBJ1-4
v_gene: TRBV7-3
CDR3nt: TGTGCCAGCAGCTTAAACGGGAATAATGAAAAACTGTTTTTT
CDR3aa: CASSLNGNNEKLFF

len: 16
abundance: few
d_gene: TRBD1
j_gene: TRBJ1-2
v_gene: TRBV7-2
CDR3nt: TGTGCCGGAGGGCTGGGGACAGGGGGGTCGGTCTATGGCTACACCTTC
CDR3aa: CAGGLGTGGSVYGYTF

len: 16
abundance: .
d_gene: TRBD1
j_gene: TRBJ2-2
v_gene: TRBV5-1
CDR3nt: TGCGCCAGCAGCTTGGAAGGGACAGGGGTTACCGGGGAGCTGTTTTTT
CDR3aa: CASSLEGTGVTGELFF

len: 14
abundance: .
d_gene: TRBD1
j_gene: TRBJ1-1
v_gene: TRBV10-3
CDR3nt: TGTGCCATCAGTGGACAGGGTCTGAACACTGAAGCTTTCTTT
CDR3aa: CAISGQGLNTEAFF

len: 14
abundance: large
d_gene: .
j_gene: TRBJ1-5
v_gene: TRBV19
CDR3nt: TGTGCCAGTGGACCGGGACCGAGCAATCAGCCCCAGCATTTT
CDR3aa: CASGPGPSNQPQHF

len: 14
abundance: .
d_gene: TRBD2
j_gene: TRBJ2-3
v_gene: TRBV30
CDR3nt: TGTGCCTGGATTGAGCGGGGGCGCACAGATACGCAGTATTTT
CDR3aa: CAWIERGRTDTQYF

len: 16
abundance: .
d_gene: TRBD1
j_gene: TRBJ2-2
v_gene: TRBV27
CDR3nt: TGTGCCAGCAGTTTCACCCCGGGACAGGGTCCCGGGGAGCTGTTTTTT
CDR3aa: CASSFTPGQGPGELFF

len: 15
abundance: .
d_gene: TRBD1
j_gene: TRBJ2-3
v_gene: TRBV9
CDR3nt: TGTGCCAGCAGCGCGACAGGGCTTAGCACAGATACGCAGTATTTT
CDR3aa: CASSATGLSTDTQYF

len: 11
abundance: .
d_gene: TRBD1
j_gene: TRBJ2-7
v_gene: TRBV29-1
CDR3nt: TGCAGCGTTGGACAGGGCGACGAGCAGTACTTC
CDR3aa: CSVGQGDEQYF

len: 15
abundance: .
d_gene: .
j_gene: TRBJ2-1
v_gene: TRBV3-1/TRBV3-2
CDR3nt: TGTGCCAGCAGTCGATTAGGGGACACTAACAATGAGCAGTTCTTC
CDR3aa: CASSRLGDTNNEQFF

len: 15
abundance: .
d_gene: .
j_gene: TRBJ1-4
v_gene: TRBV5-1
CDR3nt: TGCGCCAGCAGCCCTGCGTCTTCGGCGGGTGAAAAACTGTTTTTT
CDR3aa: CASSPASSAGEKLFF

len: 15
abundance: .
d_gene: .
j_gene: TRBJ1-3
v_gene: TRBV30
CDR3nt: TGTGCCTGGAGCGCAGGATTTCGAGGAGGAAACACCATATATTTT
CDR3aa: CAWSAGFRGGNTIYF

len: 14
abundance: few
d_gene: .
j_gene: TRBJ1-4
v_gene: TRBV15
CDR3nt: TGTGCCACCAGCAGAGTGGCGGGTAATGAAAAACTGTTTTTT
CDR3aa: CATSRVAGNEKLFF